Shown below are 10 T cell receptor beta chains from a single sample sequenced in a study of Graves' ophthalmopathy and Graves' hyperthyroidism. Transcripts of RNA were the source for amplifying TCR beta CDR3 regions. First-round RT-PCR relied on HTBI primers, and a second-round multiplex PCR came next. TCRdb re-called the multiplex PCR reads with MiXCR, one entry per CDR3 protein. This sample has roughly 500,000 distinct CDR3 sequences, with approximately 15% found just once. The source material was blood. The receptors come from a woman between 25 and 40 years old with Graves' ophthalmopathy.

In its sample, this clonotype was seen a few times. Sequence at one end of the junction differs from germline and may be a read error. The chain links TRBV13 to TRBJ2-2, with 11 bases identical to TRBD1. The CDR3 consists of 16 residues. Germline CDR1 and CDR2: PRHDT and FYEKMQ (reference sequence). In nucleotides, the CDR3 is TGTGCCAGCAGCTCGGTAGGACAGGGGGCAACCGGGGGGCTGTTTTTT. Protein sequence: CASSSVGQGATGGLFF.

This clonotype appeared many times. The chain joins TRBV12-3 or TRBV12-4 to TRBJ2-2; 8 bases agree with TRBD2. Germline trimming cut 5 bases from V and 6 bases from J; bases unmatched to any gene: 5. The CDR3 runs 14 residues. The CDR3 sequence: CASSNGGAAGELFF. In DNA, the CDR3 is TGTGCCAGCAGTAACGGGGGGGCGGCCGGGGAGCTGTTTTTT.

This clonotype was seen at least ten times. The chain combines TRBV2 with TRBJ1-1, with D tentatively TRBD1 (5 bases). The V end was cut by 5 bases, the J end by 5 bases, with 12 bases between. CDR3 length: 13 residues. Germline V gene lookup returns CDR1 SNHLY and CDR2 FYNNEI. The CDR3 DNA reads TGTGCCAGCAGTCGTGCGGGGCAGACTGAAGCTTTCTTT. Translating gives CASSRAGQTEAFF.

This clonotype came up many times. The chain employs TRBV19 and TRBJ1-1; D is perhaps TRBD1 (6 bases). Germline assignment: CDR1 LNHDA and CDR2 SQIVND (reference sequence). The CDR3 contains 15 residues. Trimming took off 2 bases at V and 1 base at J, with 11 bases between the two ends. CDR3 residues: CASSIYGTRNTEAFF. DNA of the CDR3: TGTGCCAGTAGTATATATGGGACAAGGAACACTGAAGCTTTCTTT.

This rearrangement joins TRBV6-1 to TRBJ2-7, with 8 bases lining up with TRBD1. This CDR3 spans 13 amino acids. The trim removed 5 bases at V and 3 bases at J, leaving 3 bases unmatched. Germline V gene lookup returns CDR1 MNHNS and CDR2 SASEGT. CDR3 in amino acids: CASSRTGNYEQYF. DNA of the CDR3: TGTGCCAGCAGTCGGACAGGGAACTACGAGCAGTACTTC.

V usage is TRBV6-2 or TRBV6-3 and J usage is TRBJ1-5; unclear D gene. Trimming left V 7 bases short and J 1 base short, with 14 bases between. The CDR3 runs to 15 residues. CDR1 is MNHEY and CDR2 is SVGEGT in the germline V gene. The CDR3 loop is CASNSPRKSNQPQHF. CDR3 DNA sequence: TGTGCCAGCAACTCGCCCAGGAAGAGCAATCAGCCCCAGCATTTT.

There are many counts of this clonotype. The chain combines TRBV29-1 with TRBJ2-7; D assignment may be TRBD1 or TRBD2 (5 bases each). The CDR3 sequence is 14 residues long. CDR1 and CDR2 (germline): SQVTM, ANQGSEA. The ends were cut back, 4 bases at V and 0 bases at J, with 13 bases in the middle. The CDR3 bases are TGCAGCGTTGTGGGGGAATACGGCTCCTACGAGCAGTACTTC. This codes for CSVVGEYGSYEQYF.

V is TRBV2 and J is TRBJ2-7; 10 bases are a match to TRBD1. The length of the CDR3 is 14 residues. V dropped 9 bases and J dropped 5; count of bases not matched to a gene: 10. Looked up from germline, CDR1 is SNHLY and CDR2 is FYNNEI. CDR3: CARGRDRGPHEQYF. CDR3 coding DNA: TGTGCCAGGGGGAGGGACAGGGGTCCTCACGAGCAGTACTTC.

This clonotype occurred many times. CDR3 loop: CASRPGQGYQPQHF. Here the CDR3 DNA reads TGTGCCAGCAGACCGGGACAGGGATATCAGCCCCAGCATTTT. The chain is built from TRBV12-3 or TRBV12-4 and TRBJ1-5; 9 bases align to TRBD1. With 6 bases clipped from V and 5 bases from J, the junction kept 5 bases outside the gene matches. The CDR3 covers 14 residues.

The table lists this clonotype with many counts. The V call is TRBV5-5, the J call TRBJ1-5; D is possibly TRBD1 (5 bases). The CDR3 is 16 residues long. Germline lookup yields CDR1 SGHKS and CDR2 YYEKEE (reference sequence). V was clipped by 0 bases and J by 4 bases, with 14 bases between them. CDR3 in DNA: TGTGCCAGCAGCTTGGGGCACAGGATGCCAAATCAGCCCCAGCATTTT. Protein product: CASSLGHRMPNQPQHF.